Below are 28 T cell receptor beta chains sequenced from a single sample in a study of tumor and adjacent non-tumor tissue in lung cancer (dated by TCRdb to the late 2010s). RNA was isolated from bulk unsorted tissue, and RNA quality was assessed with a NanoDrop ND-1000 and an Agilent 2100. Library construction relied on multiplex PCR. This sample was sequenced with an Illumina HiSeq 2500. TCRbeta libraries were constructed through three rounds of nested PCR with primers (Table S4) according to protocols modified from ARM-PCR. TCRdb took the public reads, trimmed them with fastp at Q25, ran MiXCR for clone calling and kept in-frame beta chains. Every entry covers one CDR3 protein and lists the most common genes and DNA from its rows. The sample includes over 130,000 distinct CDR3 sequences, with approximately 64% observed a single time. The ten largest clonotypes hold 18% of the sample. Sequenced: lung tumor tissue. These receptor sequences come from a man aged 55 to 70 with small cell lung cancer.

Remarks on this clonotype: A read error is possible here, since a much larger clone lies one base away. This sequence joins TRBV10-2 and TRBJ2-1, with unresolved D. Germline V gene sequence: CDR1 WSHSY, CDR2 SAAADI. This CDR3 contains 12 residues. CDR3 region: CASTHSSGERFF. The CDR3 DNA sequence: TGCGCCAGCACCCATAGCTCAGGCGAGCGGTTCTTC.

This clonotype has just a few counts. Germline is not matched at one junction end, which may reflect a read error. The chain recombines TRBV11-3 with TRBJ2-1, with 15 bases aligning to TRBD2. The CDR3 is made up of 17 amino acids. The germline CDR1 and CDR2 sequences are SGHNT and YENEEA. CDR3 sequence reads: CASSSGLAGGPYSEQFF. The CDR3 DNA follows: TGTGCCAGCAGCTCGGGACTAGCGGGAGGTCCGTACAGTGAGCAGTTCTTC.

This clonotype has ten or more counts. V and J are TRBV5-1 and TRBJ1-2; D gene ambiguous. Germline CDR1 is SGHRS and CDR2 is YFSETQ. V lost 4 bases to trimming and J lost 6 bases, with 13 bases between them. The CDR3 consists of 13 residues. The CDR3 reads CASSHGRQDGYTF. The CDR3 DNA reads as TGCGCCAGCAGCCACGGGAGGCAGGATGGCTACACCTTC.

As for this clonotype: This may be a read error: a much more frequent sequence differs by one nucleotide. The rearrangement uses TRBV20-1 and TRBJ2-3; D is possibly TRBD1 or TRBD2 (5 bases each). CDR3 length equals 14 residues. Between the trimmed V and J ends, which lost 5 bases and 2 bases, there was a span of 14 bases. Germline values: CDR1 DFQATT, CDR2 SNEGSKA (reference sequence). CDR3 residues: CSAVTGLLTDTQYF. The CDR3, as DNA: TGCAGTGCTGTCACAGGACTCCTCACAGATACGCAGTATTTT.

Worth noting for this clonotype: An end of the junction does not agree with germline; a read error may underlie this. This chain uses TRBV12-3 or TRBV12-4 with TRBJ2-1; 15 bases fit TRBD2. The CDR3 covers 18 residues. As DNA, the CDR3 is TGTGCCAGCAGCAGCGGACTAGCGGGAGGGGCGGCCTACAATGATCAGTTCTTC. This codes for CASSSGLAGGAAYNDQFF.

The chain uses TRBV7-9 and TRBJ2-7, with D possibly being TRBD1 (5 bases). The CDR3 spans 14 residues. V was cut by 8 bases and J by 2 bases, with 16 bases left in between. Per the germline V gene, CDR1 is SEHNR and CDR2 is FQNEAQ (reference sequence). CDR3 DNA: TGTGCCAGCGGAGAACAGGACCCTCCCTACGAGCAGTACTTC. Amino acids: CASGEQDPPYEQYF.

This sequence joins TRBV12-3 or TRBV12-4 and TRBJ2-3; D unresolved. V was pared by 1 base and J by 11 bases, with 19 bases between. This CDR3 has 15 residues. CDR3 sequence: CASSLGLSSTVMQYF. The CDR3 coding sequence is TGTGCCAGCAGTTTAGGTCTATCAAGCACAGTTATGCAGTATTTT.

The chain carries TRBV11-2 and TRBJ2-1; no firm D call. Germline V CDR1 and CDR2: SGHAT, FQNNGV. The CDR3 consists of 13 residues. V shed 5 bases and J shed 10 bases, with 15 bases lying between them. For the CDR3, the DNA is TGTGCCAGCAGCCCACACCGGACGATAGAGCAGTTCTTC. Amino acid sequence: CASSPHRTIEQFF.

The genes are TRBV6-5 and TRBJ2-2; D not resolved. V was clipped by 10 bases and J by 7 bases, with 19 bases between them. This CDR3 is built from 14 residues. Germline V CDR1 and CDR2: MNHEY, SVGAGI. The CDR3 DNA follows: TGTGCCAACAGCTCCCTCGCTTGGGGCGGGGAGCTGTTTTTT. It codes for CANSSLAWGGELFF.

This rearrangement joins TRBV12-3 or TRBV12-4 to TRBJ2-3, with D perhaps matching TRBD2 (6 bases). V gave up 4 bases and J gave up 6 bases, with 23 bases separating them. The CDR3 has 17 residues. CDR3 region: CASSSSTWGEKEDTQYF. CDR3 DNA: TGTGCCAGCAGTTCGTCCACATGGGGGGAGAAGGAGGATACGCAGTATTTT.

A remark on this clonotype: The junction differs from germline at one of its ends, possibly a read error. The CDR3 DNA follows: TGCGTCAGCAGCGGACAGGGGCGCGAGGAGTACTTC. As protein: CVSSGQGREEYF. The chain couples TRBV11-1 to TRBJ2-7; 9 positions agree with TRBD1. The CDR3 is 12 residues long. Germline loops: CDR1 SGHAT, CDR2 FQDESV (reference sequence).

On this clonotype itself: At one end, the junction sequence differs from germline, possibly due to a read error. V gene TRBV5-6 combines with J gene TRBJ2-2; the D is unclear. This CDR3 has 15 amino acids. Germline loops: CDR1 SGHDT, CDR2 YYEEEE. The CDR3 reads CANSSWQISTGELFF. The CDR3 DNA sequence: TGTGCCAACAGCTCATGGCAGATAAGCACCGGGGAGCTGTTTTTT.

As for this clonotype: This may be a read error, as it is one base from a much larger clone. The chain employs TRBV20-1 and TRBJ2-5; possibly TRBD1 for D (6 bases). This CDR3 is 15 amino acids long. Trimming took 4 bases from V and 1 from J, leaving 16 bases between them. CDR1 and CDR2 (germline): DFQATT, SNEGSKA (reference sequence). The CDR3 sequence is CSAMGLGQRQETQYF. CDR3 coding DNA: TGCAGTGCTATGGGGCTAGGACAGCGCCAAGAGACCCAGTACTTC.

Points on this clonotype: Germline and junction disagree at one end, which may indicate a read error. The chain is built from TRBV20-1 and TRBJ2-6; tentatively, D is TRBD1 or TRBD2 (7 bases each). The germline gives CDR1 DFQATT, CDR2 SNEGSKA (reference sequence). The CDR3 spans 14 residues. The CDR3 DNA reads as TGCAGTGCTAGTGCGGGGGAGGGGGCCAACGTCATGACTTTC. It codes for CSASAGEGANVMTF.

In this sample, this clonotype turned up once. Since a much larger clone is just one base distant, this may be a read error. The conserved phenylalanine or tryptophan is not found at the CDR3 terminus, so this likely reflects a read error. The rearrangement links TRBV20-1 to TRBJ2-1, with D possibly being TRBD1 (6 bases). The V end lost 1 base, the J end lost 3 bases, and 10 bases lay between the germline ends. The CDR3 consists of 14 residues. From germline, CDR1 is DFQATT and CDR2 SNEGSKA (reference sequence). CDR3 amino acids: CSARARTVYNEQFI. The CDR3 nucleotides read TGCAGTGCTAGAGCCCGGACAGTCTACAATGAGCAGTTCATC.

In regard to this clonotype: Given the absence of the conserved phenylalanine or tryptophan at the CDR3 end, a read error is likely. The genes are TRBV11-3 and TRBJ2-1, with 13 bases lining up with TRBD2. Germline CDR1 reads SGHNT; CDR2 reads YENEEA. The V gene end was trimmed by 4 bases and the J gene end by 3 bases; junction bases not matched to a gene: 6. The CDR3 totals 17 residues. DNA for the CDR3: TGTGCCAGCAGCTCGGGACTAGCGGGATGGCTCTACAATGAGCAGTTCTTA. Translated, it gives CASSSGLAGWLYNEQFL.

In this sample, this clonotype turned up once. At one end the junction does not follow the germline gene, possibly because of a read error. This rearrangement joins TRBV20-1 to TRBJ2-1; D is unclear. The length of the CDR3 is 15 residues. Germline values: CDR1 DFQATT, CDR2 SNEGSKA (reference sequence). The CDR3: CSARDRQGPYNEQLF. Here the CDR3 DNA reads TGCAGTGCTAGAGATCGGCAAGGGCCCTACAATGAGCAGCTCTTC.

Regarding this clonotype: This may be a read error, as it is one base from a much larger clone. The V call is TRBV12-3 or TRBV12-4, the J call TRBJ2-1, with 8 bases identical to TRBD2. The CDR3 spans 14 residues. CDR3 nucleotides: TGTGCCAGCAGTTTGAGCGGGAGCGGTAATGAGCAGTTGTTC. Its protein product is CASSLSGSGNEQLF.

About this clonotype: This may stem from a read error, because a much larger clone lies one nucleotide away. This sequence joins TRBV6-5 and TRBJ1-2; a weak D match, TRBD1 (5 bases). Germline loops: CDR1 MNHEY, CDR2 SVGAGI. V was cut by 10 bases and J by 3 bases, with 24 bases left in between. CDR3 length: 16 amino acids. In nucleotides, the CDR3 is TGTGCCACACTGCCGAGAGACAAGGGGCGCGACTATGGCTACACCTTC. Translated: CATLPRDKGRDYGYTF.

A note on this clonotype: At one of its ends the junction is not consistent with the germline gene, which may arise from a read error. The V and J genes are TRBV4-1 and TRBJ2-2, with D maybe TRBD2 (6 bases). CDR1 and CDR2 from the germline V gene are MGHRA and YSYEKL. CDR3 length: 11 residues. This CDR3 is CVSSRGGELFF. CDR3 coding DNA: TGCGTCAGCAGCCGGGGGGGGGAGCTGTTTTTT.

The table lists this clonotype with a few counts. At one end the junction does not follow the germline gene, possibly because of a read error. The V gene is TRBV11-2, the J gene TRBJ1-4; D unresolved. Germline CDR1 is SGHAT and CDR2 is FQNNGV. CDR3 length: 11 amino acids. DNA of the CDR3: TGTGCCAGCAACTTAGACGAAAAGCTGTTTTTT. Translating it yields CASNLDEKLFF. The whole variable domain, remainder taken from reference TRBV11-2 and TRBJ1-4, is EAGVAQSPRYKIIEKRQSVAFWCNPISGHATLYWYQQILGQGPKLLIQFQNNGVVDDSQLPKDRFSAERLKGVDSTLKIQPAKLEDSAVYLCASNLDEKLFFGSGTQLSVL.

As concerns this clonotype: Given a much more abundant clone one base away, this may be a read error. This chain uses TRBV5-6 with TRBJ1-2; TRBD1 aligns across 9 bases. The V and J ends lost 3 bases and 1 base, in that order; junction bases with no gene match: 7. CDR3 size: 16 residues. The germline CDR1 and CDR2 sequences are SGHDT and YYEEEE. The CDR3 region is CASSYLGTGINYGYTF. CDR3 DNA sequence: TGTGCCAGCAGCTACCTGGGGACAGGGATTAACTATGGCTACACCTTC.

The chain employs TRBV28 and TRBJ2-3, with 8 nucleotides matching TRBD2. V was clipped by 4 bases and J by 4 bases; unmatched bases: 13. CDR1 MDHEN and CDR2 SYDVKM come from the germline V gene. This CDR3 has 17 amino acids. The chain's CDR3 is CASSSGWSGSRADTQYF. Written as DNA, the CDR3 is TGTGCCAGCAGTTCAGGGTGGAGCGGGAGTCGGGCAGATACGCAGTATTTT.

For this clonotype: The junction departs from the called germline gene at one end, perhaps through a read error. This chain joins TRBV4-1 and TRBJ1-1; the match to TRBD1 covers 7 bases. From germline, CDR1 is MGHRA and CDR2 YSYEKL. This CDR3 is 16 amino acids long. The CDR3, as DNA: TGCGTCAGCAGCCAAGATCTCTACAGGGGGAACACTGAAGCTTTCTTT. It specifies CVSSQDLYRGNTEAFF.

For this clonotype: Because the CDR3 is missing its conserved closing phenylalanine or tryptophan, this is likely a read error. Because the CDR3's place on the DNA is in doubt, the DNA is left out and the CDR3 is given as listed by TCRdb. The chain combines TRBV11-2 with TRBJ2-1; TRBD2 is the table's D call, not checked against the DNA. The CDR3 contains 16 residues when both ends are counted. CDR1 is SGHAT, CDR2 FQNNGV, per germline. The CDR3 sequence is CASSSSGLAGWGEQSI.

To note about this clonotype: Compared with germline, one end of the junction differs, possibly owing to a read error. The chain joins TRBV28 to TRBJ2-7; D tentatively reads TRBD1 or TRBD2 (5 bases each). From germline, CDR1 is MDHEN and CDR2 SYDVKM. The CDR3 length is 15 residues. This CDR3 reads CACRFAGTYSYEQYF. The CDR3 DNA follows: TGTGCCTGCAGGTTCGCAGGGACCTACTCCTACGAGCAGTACTTT.

The chain has TRBV12-3 or TRBV12-4 and TRBJ2-3; 7 bases map to TRBD2. V shed 9 bases and J 0 bases; nucleotides not matched to a gene: 15. The CDR3 is made up of 17 amino acids. CDR3: CASSELGLVGSTDTQYF. The CDR3 nucleotides read TGTGCCAGTAGCGAGCTCGGACTAGTGGGCAGCACAGATACGCAGTATTTT.

As to this clonotype: This clone may be a read error of a much larger clone one base away. The chain's CDR3 is CASSYEGPNYGCTF. The DNA for the CDR3 is TGTGCCAGCAGTTACGAGGGGCCGAACTATGGCTGCACCTTC. The genes are TRBV6-5 and TRBJ1-2; weak D call: TRBD1 (5 bases). The germline CDR1 and CDR2 sequences are MNHEY and SVGAGI. The CDR3 extends over 14 amino acids.